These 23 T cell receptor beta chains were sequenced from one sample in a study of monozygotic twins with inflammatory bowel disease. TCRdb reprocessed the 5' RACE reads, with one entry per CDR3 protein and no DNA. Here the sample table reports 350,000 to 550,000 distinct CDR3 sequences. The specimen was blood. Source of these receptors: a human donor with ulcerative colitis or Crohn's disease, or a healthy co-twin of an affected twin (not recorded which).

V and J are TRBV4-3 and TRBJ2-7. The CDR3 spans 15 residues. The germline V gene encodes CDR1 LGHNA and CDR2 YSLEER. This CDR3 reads CASSQDLISSYEQYF.

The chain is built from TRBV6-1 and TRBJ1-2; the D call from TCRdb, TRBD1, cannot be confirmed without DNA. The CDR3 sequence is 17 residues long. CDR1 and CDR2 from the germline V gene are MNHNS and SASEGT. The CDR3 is CASRPRDWEAYNYGYTF.

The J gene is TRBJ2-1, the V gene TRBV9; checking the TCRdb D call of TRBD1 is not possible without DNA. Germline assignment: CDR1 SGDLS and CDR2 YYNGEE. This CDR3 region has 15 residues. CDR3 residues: CASSPGGGNPHEQFF.

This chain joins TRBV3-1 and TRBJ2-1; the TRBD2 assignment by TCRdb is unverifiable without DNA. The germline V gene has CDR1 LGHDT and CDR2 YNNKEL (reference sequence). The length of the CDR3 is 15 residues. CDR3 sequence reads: CASSQTSGPYNEQFF.

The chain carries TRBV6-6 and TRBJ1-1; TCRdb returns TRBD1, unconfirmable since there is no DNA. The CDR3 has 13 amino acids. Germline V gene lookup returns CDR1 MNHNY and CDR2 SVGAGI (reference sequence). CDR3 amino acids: CASSPTGHTEAFF.

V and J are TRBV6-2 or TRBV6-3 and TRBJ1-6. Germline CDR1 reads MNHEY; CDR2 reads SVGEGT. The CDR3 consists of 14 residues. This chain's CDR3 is CASSYGRDNSPLHF.

CDR3 in amino acids: CASGISGSPYNEQFF. The chain recombines TRBV6-1 with TRBJ2-1; TCRdb returns TRBD2, unconfirmable since there is no DNA. The CDR3 has 15 amino acids. The germline gives CDR1 MNHNS, CDR2 SASEGT.

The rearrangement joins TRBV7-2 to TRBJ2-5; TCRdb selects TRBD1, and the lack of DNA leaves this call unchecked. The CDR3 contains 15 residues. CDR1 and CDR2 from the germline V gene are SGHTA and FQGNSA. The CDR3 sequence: CASSYNRLKLETQYF.

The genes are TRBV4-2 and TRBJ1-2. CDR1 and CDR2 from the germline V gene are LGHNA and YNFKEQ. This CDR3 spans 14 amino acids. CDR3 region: CASSHRGPFDGYTF.

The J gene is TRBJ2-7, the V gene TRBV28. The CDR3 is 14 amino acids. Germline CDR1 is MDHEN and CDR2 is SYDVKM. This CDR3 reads CASSLQPIESEQYF. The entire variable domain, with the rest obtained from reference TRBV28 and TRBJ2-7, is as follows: DVKVTQSSRYLVKRTGEKVFLECVQDMDHENMFWYRQDPGLGLRLIYFSYDVKMKEKGDIPEGYSVSREKKERFSLILESASTNQTSMYLCASSLQPIESEQYFGPGTRLTVT.

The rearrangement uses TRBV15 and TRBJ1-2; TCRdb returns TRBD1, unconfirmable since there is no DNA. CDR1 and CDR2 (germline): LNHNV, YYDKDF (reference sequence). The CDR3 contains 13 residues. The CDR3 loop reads CATSSRGVGGYTF.

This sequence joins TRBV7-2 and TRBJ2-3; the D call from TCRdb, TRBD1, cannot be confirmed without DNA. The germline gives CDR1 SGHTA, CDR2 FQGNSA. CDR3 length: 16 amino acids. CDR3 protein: CASSPERGGPSDTQYF.

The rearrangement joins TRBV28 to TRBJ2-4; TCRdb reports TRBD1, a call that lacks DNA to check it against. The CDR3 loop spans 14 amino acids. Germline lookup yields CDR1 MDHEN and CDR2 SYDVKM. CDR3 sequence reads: CASIRDRAKNIQYF.

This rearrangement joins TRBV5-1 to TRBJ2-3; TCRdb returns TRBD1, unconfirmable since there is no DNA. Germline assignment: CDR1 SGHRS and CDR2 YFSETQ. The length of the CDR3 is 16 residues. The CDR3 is CASSLPGQGSTDTQYF.

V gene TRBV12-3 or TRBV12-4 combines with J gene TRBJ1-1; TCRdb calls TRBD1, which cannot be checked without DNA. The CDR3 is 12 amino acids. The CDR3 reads CASSPEGSEAFF.

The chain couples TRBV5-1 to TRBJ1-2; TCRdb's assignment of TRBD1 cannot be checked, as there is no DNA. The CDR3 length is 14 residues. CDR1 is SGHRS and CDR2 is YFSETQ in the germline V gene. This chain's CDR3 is CASSLRTGSYGYTF.

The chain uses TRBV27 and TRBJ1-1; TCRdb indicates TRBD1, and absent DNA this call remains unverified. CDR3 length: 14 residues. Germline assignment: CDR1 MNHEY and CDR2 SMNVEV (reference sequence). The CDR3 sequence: CASNPGQGGTEAFF.

The CDR3 loop reads CASSISGTGTYNEQFF. The chain links TRBV5-1 to TRBJ2-1; TCRdb reports TRBD1, a call that lacks DNA to check it against. The CDR3 has 16 amino acids. Germline CDR1 is SGHRS and CDR2 is YFSETQ. Full variable domain (missing parts from reference TRBV5-1 and TRBJ2-1): KAGVTQTPRYLIKTRGQQVTLSCSPISGHRSVSWYQQTPGQGLQFLFEYFSETQRNKGNFPGRFSGRQFSNSRSEMNVSTLELGDSALYLCASSISGTGTYNEQFFGPGTRLTVL.

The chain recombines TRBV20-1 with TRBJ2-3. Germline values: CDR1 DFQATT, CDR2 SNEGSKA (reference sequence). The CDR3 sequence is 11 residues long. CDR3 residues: CSAPDPSAQYF.

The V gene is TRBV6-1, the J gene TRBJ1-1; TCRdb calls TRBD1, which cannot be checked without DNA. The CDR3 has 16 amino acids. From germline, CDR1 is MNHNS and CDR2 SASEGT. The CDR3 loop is CASRPQGALRNTEAFF.

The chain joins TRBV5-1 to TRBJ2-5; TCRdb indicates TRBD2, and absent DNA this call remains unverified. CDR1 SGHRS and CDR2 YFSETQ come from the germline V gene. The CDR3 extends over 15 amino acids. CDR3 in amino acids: CASSLDGGARETQYF. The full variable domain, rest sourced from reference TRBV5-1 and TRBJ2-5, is KAGVTQTPRYLIKTRGQQVTLSCSPISGHRSVSWYQQTPGQGLQFLFEYFSETQRNKGNFPGRFSGRQFSNSRSEMNVSTLELGDSALYLCASSLDGGARETQYFGPGTRLLVL.

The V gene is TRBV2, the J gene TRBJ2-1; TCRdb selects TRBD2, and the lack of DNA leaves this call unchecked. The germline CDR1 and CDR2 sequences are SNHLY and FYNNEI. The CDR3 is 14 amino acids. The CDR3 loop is CASSAGTSPNEQFF.

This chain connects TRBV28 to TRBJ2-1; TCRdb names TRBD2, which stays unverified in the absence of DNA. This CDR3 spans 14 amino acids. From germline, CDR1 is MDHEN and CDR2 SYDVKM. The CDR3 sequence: CASNEGLAGVGSFF.